What follows describes a single TCR beta chain. The assay was immunoSEQ multiplex PCR, and TCRdb's table has in-frame clones only and misses some. The table records fewer than 200,000 clones, around four fifths of them present only once. This entry comes from a study of blood T cell repertoires in COVID-19. Overall study: PBMCs, B-cell-depleted T cells, or T cells were the source of the cDNA or gDNA that made up the material.

Per the germline V gene, CDR1 is MNHEY and CDR2 is SMNVEV (reference sequence). The CDR3 consists of 15 residues. V was trimmed by 6 bases and J by 3 bases, leaving 17 bases between them. Sequenced input: PBMCs or T cells enriched from blood (not recorded which). The TCR sequence derives from a woman in her forties or fifties who had recovered from COVID-19. The V call is TRBV27, the J call TRBJ2-5; perhaps TRBD1 as D (5 bases). The CDR3, as DNA: TGTGCCAGCAGCCACGGCGTAGGGGCGAAAGAGACCCAGTACTTC. Translating gives CASSHGVGAKETQYF.